These 32 T cell receptor beta chains were sequenced from one sample in a study of T cell changes during pregnancy in multiple sclerosis. The data were produced by immunoSEQ multiplex PCR, yet TCRdb's version contains in-frame clones alone and is incomplete. The sample consists of about 27,000 clones, approximately 91% of them appearing once. The sample consisted of CD8+ T cells from peripheral blood mononuclear cells, taken in the second trimester of pregnancy. These receptor sequences come from a female donor with multiple sclerosis, enrolled in a pregnancy study.

This clone was seen once. The genes are TRBV19 and TRBJ2-7, with D possibly TRBD1 on 8 matching bases. CDR3 length: 17 amino acids. V was cut by 5 bases and J by 4 bases, with 24 bases left in between. CDR1 and CDR2 from the germline V gene are LNHDA and SQIVND (reference sequence). CDR3 DNA sequence: TGTGCCAGTAGTTCCAGGGGGGGCGGGACAGGCGCTTACGAGCAGTACTTC. Encoded protein: CASSSRGGGTGAYEQYF.

This clone was picked up one time. The chain uses TRBV6-1 and TRBJ2-3, with 9 nucleotides matching TRBD2. The germline gives CDR1 MNHNS, CDR2 SASEGT. The CDR3 has 17 amino acids. The V and J ends lost 4 bases and 2 bases, in that order; junction bases with no gene match: 10. As DNA, the CDR3 is TGTGCCAGCAGTGTGTCAGCGGGGGGTTCCTCCACAGATACGCAGTATTTT. It translates to CASSVSAGGSSTDTQYF.

V and J are TRBV10-3 and TRBJ2-1, with D perhaps TRBD2 (5 bases). The germline V and J ends were trimmed by 10 bases and 8 bases, with 15 bases remaining between them. The CDR3 runs 12 residues. Germline CDR1 reads ENHRY; CDR2 reads SYGVKD. In DNA form, the CDR3 reads TGTGCCACCGGGGTGTCATACGATGAGCAGTTCTTC. Its protein is CATGVSYDEQFF.

CDR3: CASSFSTSFFYEQYF. CDR3 DNA: TGTGCCAGCAGCTTTTCTACTAGCTTCTTTTACGAGCAGTACTTC. The rearrangement links TRBV5-6 to TRBJ2-7, with D tentatively TRBD2 (6 bases). Trimming cost V 2 bases and J 4 bases, with 16 bases left between them. Germline V CDR1 and CDR2: SGHDT, YYEEEE. CDR3 length equals 15 residues.

The chain carries TRBV7-4 and TRBJ2-7, with D perhaps TRBD2 (6 bases). The CDR3 runs 14 residues. CDR1 and CDR2 (germline): SGHVT, SQSDAQ. Trimming took off 4 bases at V and 6 bases at J, with 16 bases between the two ends. CDR3 sequence: CASSSSPAGTEQYF. The CDR3 DNA reads as TGTGCCAGCAGCTCCAGCCCCGCGGGGACCGAGCAGTACTTC.

The rearrangement uses TRBV18 and TRBJ2-1; 9 bases agree with TRBD2. CDR1 KGHSH and CDR2 LQKENI come from the germline V gene. CDR3 size: 17 residues. Trimming took 3 bases from V and 9 from J; bases not matched to a gene: 15. The CDR3: CASSPLAGGGSSGEQFF. For the CDR3, the DNA is TGTGCCAGCTCACCCCTCGCGGGGGGGGGCTCATCCGGTGAGCAGTTCTTC.

This clone was picked up one time. The J gene is TRBJ1-5, the V gene TRBV27; TRBD1 agrees at 7 bases. There are 15 residues in the CDR3. J lost 2 bases, V lost 6 bases, and 7 bases had no gene match. Per germline, CDR1 MNHEY and CDR2 SMNVEV (reference sequence). The CDR3 spells CASSPLDRGNQPQHF. CDR3 coding DNA: TGTGCCAGCAGCCCTTTAGACAGGGGCAATCAGCCCCAGCATTTT.

By frequency in the sample, this clone is medium-sized. The chain joins TRBV19 to TRBJ1-2, with D possibly matching TRBD1 (6 bases). CDR3 length equals 12 residues. Germline CDR1 reads LNHDA; CDR2 reads SQIVND (reference sequence). Trimming took 7 bases from V and 5 from J, leaving 11 bases between them. The CDR3 here is CASIEQGYGYTF. In nucleotides, the CDR3 is TGTGCCAGTATCGAACAGGGTTATGGCTACACCTTC.

The gene calls are TRBV9 and TRBJ1-1, with D unresolved. This CDR3 spans 16 amino acids. CDR1 SGDLS and CDR2 YYNGEE come from the germline V gene. Trimming cost V 3 bases and J 5 bases, with 20 bases left between them. CDR3 loop: CASSALGGRSGTEAFF. CDR3 DNA: TGTGCCAGCAGCGCCCTAGGAGGGAGGAGTGGAACTGAAGCTTTCTTT.

This chain joins TRBV11-2 and TRBJ1-4; possibly TRBD1 for D (6 bases). Looked up from germline, CDR1 is SGHAT and CDR2 is FQNNGV. This CDR3 spans 14 amino acids. The V end was cut by 1 base, the J end by 7 bases, with 10 bases between. The CDR3 region is CASSLGEGGEKLFF. CDR3 DNA sequence: TGTGCCAGCAGCTTAGGCGAAGGGGGTGAAAAACTGTTTTTT.

V usage is TRBV6-6 and J usage is TRBJ1-4, with TRBD1 as a possible D gene (6 bases). The germline gives CDR1 MNHNY, CDR2 SVGAGI (reference sequence). V was clipped by 11 bases and J by 3 bases, with 13 bases between them. The CDR3 loop spans 13 amino acids. The CDR3 sequence: CASTGGSNEKLFF. The CDR3 DNA sequence: TGTGCCTCGACAGGCGGATCTAATGAAAAACTGTTTTTT.

The V call is TRBV5-1, the J call TRBJ2-5, with D perhaps TRBD2 (6 bases). There are 17 residues in the CDR3. The germline V gene has CDR1 SGHRS and CDR2 YFSETQ. Trimming shortened V by 0 bases and J by 1 base, and 16 bases separated the two germline ends. This CDR3 is CASSLVGTGTLQETQYF. CDR3 DNA: TGCGCCAGCAGCTTGGTGGGTACCGGGACTCTCCAAGAGACCCAGTACTTC.

The rearrangement uses TRBV6-4 and TRBJ2-2; tentative D call: TRBD2 (6 bases). CDR3 length: 15 residues. V was trimmed by 4 bases and J by 7 bases, leaving 16 bases between them. The V gene's germline CDR1 is MRHNA and CDR2 SNTAGT. The CDR3 spells CASSASRGPVGELFF. CDR3 DNA: TGTGCCAGCAGTGCCTCGCGGGGCCCGGTCGGGGAGCTGTTTTTT.

CDR3 sequence reads: CASSSGGKGTGELFF. The CDR3 bases are TGCGCCAGCAGTAGCGGGGGGAAAGGGACCGGGGAGCTGTTTTTT. The rearrangement uses TRBV5-1 and TRBJ2-2; 10 bases are shared with TRBD2. This CDR3 comprises 15 residues. J lost 5 bases, V lost 5 bases, and 6 bases had no gene match. CDR1 and CDR2 (germline): SGHRS, YFSETQ. The complete variable domain, with remaining parts taken from reference TRBV5-1 and TRBJ2-2, reads KAGVTQTPRYLIKTRGQQVTLSCSPISGHRSVSWYQQTPGQGLQFLFEYFSETQRNKGNFPGRFSGRQFSNSRSEMNVSTLELGDSALYLCASSSGGKGTGELFFGEGSRLTVL.

The chain is built from TRBV9 and TRBJ2-7; a possible D gene is TRBD1 (5 bases). Per germline, CDR1 SGDLS and CDR2 YYNGEE. The CDR3 is 17 residues long. Trimming pared 0 bases from V and 2 bases from J, leaving 18 bases between. The CDR3 coding sequence is TGTGCCAGCAGCGTAGCCCGTGACAGCGTCCCCCCCTACGAGCAGTACTTC. This translates into CASSVARDSVPPYEQYF. Full variable domain (missing parts from reference TRBV9 and TRBJ2-7): DSGVTQTPKHLITATGQRVTLRCSPRSGDLSVYWYQQSLDQGLQFLIQYYNGEERAKGNILERFSAQQFPDLHSELNLSSLELGDSALYFCASSVARDSVPPYEQYFGPGTRLTVT.

The V gene is TRBV27, the J gene TRBJ2-7, with 9 bases aligning to TRBD2. The V gene end was trimmed by 3 bases and the J gene end by 6 bases; junction bases not matched to a gene: 18. The CDR3 extends over 18 amino acids. Germline CDR1 reads MNHEY; CDR2 reads SMNVEV (reference sequence). The CDR3 region is CASSLPRVASGGPLEQYF. CDR3 sequence (DNA): TGTGCCAGCAGTTTGCCTCGGGTGGCGAGCGGGGGGCCCCTCGAGCAGTACTTC.

The gene calls are TRBV9 and TRBJ1-6, with D hard to call. Germline V lookup: CDR1 SGDLS, CDR2 YYNGEE. Trimming removed 0 bases from V and 0 bases from J, with 10 bases in between. This CDR3 is built from 17 residues. The CDR3 here is CASSVGGPGSYNSPLHF. In nucleotides, the CDR3 is TGTGCCAGCAGCGTAGGTGGGCCTGGCTCCTATAATTCACCCCTCCACTTT.

This chain links TRBV4-3 with TRBJ1-6, with 8 bases lining up with TRBD1. CDR3 size: 16 residues. V trimming: 6 bases; J trimming: 7 bases; junction bases outside the gene matches: 11. Per the germline V gene, CDR1 is LGHNA and CDR2 is YSLEER. The CDR3 protein is CASRPNGQGVNSPLHF. The CDR3 bases are TGCGCCAGCAGGCCGAATGGACAGGGAGTGAATTCACCCCTCCACTTT.

CDR3 amino acids: CASSLDRVYEQYF. The CDR3 DNA follows: TGCGCCAGCAGCTTGGACAGGGTCTACGAGCAGTACTTC. This chain uses TRBV5-1 with TRBJ2-7; possibly TRBD1 for D (6 bases). Trimming stripped 0 bases from V and 3 bases from J, with 7 bases between. Germline CDR1 SGHRS, CDR2 YFSETQ. The CDR3 length is 13 residues.

The chain recombines TRBV10-3 with TRBJ2-7; a weak D match, TRBD1 (5 bases). Trimming pared 0 bases from V and 5 bases from J, leaving 5 bases between. Germline V gene data show CDR1 as ENHRY and CDR2 as SYGVKD. CDR3 length equals 12 residues. The CDR3 protein is CAISESTDEQYF. The CDR3 DNA sequence: TGTGCCATCAGTGAGTCGACAGACGAGCAGTACTTC.

The rearrangement uses TRBV18 and TRBJ1-1; D not certain. Germline CDR1 and CDR2: KGHSH and LQKENI. Trimming pared 0 bases from V and 5 bases from J, leaving 13 bases between. The CDR3 sequence is 15 residues long. The CDR3 sequence: CASSPPGWSATEAFF. In nucleotides, the CDR3 is TGTGCCAGCTCACCACCAGGTTGGAGTGCAACTGAAGCTTTCTTT.

This clone was recorded a few times. The chain recombines TRBV6-1 with TRBJ2-3; TRBD2 matches at 7 bases. The CDR3 spans 15 residues. J lost 4 bases, V lost 1 base, and 5 bases had no gene match. From germline, CDR1 is MNHNS and CDR2 SASEGT. The CDR3 is CASSEGGGGADTQYF. The CDR3 DNA is TGTGCCAGCAGTGAAGGCGGGGGAGGCGCAGATACGCAGTATTTT.

The chain is built from TRBV6-1 and TRBJ1-4; unclear D gene. The length of the CDR3 is 14 residues. Germline loops: CDR1 MNHNS, CDR2 SASEGT. The V end lost 7 bases, the J end lost 0 bases, and 9 bases lay between the germline ends. Written as DNA, the CDR3 is TGTGCCAGCAAGCAAAAAGCAACTAATGAAAAACTGTTTTTT. The encoded protein is CASKQKATNEKLFF.

This chain links TRBV5-6 with TRBJ1-1, with 8 bases aligning to TRBD1. V dropped 4 bases and J dropped 10; count of bases not matched to a gene: 12. This CDR3 is built from 14 residues. The germline CDR1 and CDR2 sequences are SGHDT and YYEEEE. CDR3 amino acids: CASSTIGTGLGAFF. The DNA for the CDR3 is TGTGCCAGCAGCACTATCGGGACAGGCCTTGGAGCTTTCTTT.

This chain joins TRBV30 and TRBJ2-7; D is perhaps TRBD1 (6 bases). Looked up from germline, CDR1 is GTSNPN and CDR2 is SVGIG (reference sequence). Trimming pared 5 bases from V and 6 bases from J, leaving 14 bases between. The CDR3 totals 12 residues. The CDR3 DNA reads as TGTGCCTGGCTACAGGGTTTGGGCGAGCAGTACTTC. It codes for CAWLQGLGEQYF.

The rearrangement uses TRBV19 and TRBJ1-2; TRBD1 agrees at 8 bases. The CDR3 sequence is 12 residues long. V shed 10 bases and J 4 bases; nucleotides not matched to a gene: 5. The germline V gene encodes CDR1 LNHDA and CDR2 SQIVND (reference sequence). In DNA, the CDR3 is TGTGCCATTTATCAGGGGGCCTATGGCTACACCTTC. It yields the protein CAIYQGAYGYTF.

The chain joins TRBV7-8 to TRBJ2-5; TRBD2 matches 13 bases. The V gene end was trimmed by 2 bases and the J gene end by 4 bases; junction bases not matched to a gene: 4. The CDR3 spans 16 residues. CDR1 SGHVS and CDR2 FQNEAQ come from the germline V gene. CDR3: CASSLTLAGGLETQYF. The CDR3 region has the DNA TGTGCCAGCAGCTTAACACTAGCGGGGGGGCTAGAGACCCAGTACTTC.

This sequence joins TRBV6-1 and TRBJ1-1; no definite D call. Per the germline V gene, CDR1 is MNHNS and CDR2 is SASEGT. Trimming took off 10 bases at V and 6 bases at J, with 18 bases between the two ends. This CDR3 contains 13 residues. The CDR3 region is CATPREGSAEAFF. The CDR3 region has the DNA TGTGCCACCCCTAGGGAGGGAAGCGCTGAAGCTTTCTTT.

The chain uses TRBV6-5 and TRBJ1-2; the D gene is possibly TRBD1 (5 bases). Trimming left V 2 bases short and J 7 bases short, with 11 bases between. Germline V CDR1 and CDR2: MNHEY, SVGAGI. CDR3 length: 13 residues. This CDR3 is CASSYGPQGGYTF. The DNA for the CDR3 is TGTGCCAGCAGTTACGGGCCCCAGGGTGGCTACACCTTC.

J is TRBJ1-2 and V is TRBV6-1; tentatively, D is TRBD1 (6 bases). The CDR3 runs 13 residues. CDR1 and CDR2 (germline): MNHNS, SASEGT. With 6 bases removed from V and 7 bases from J, the gap between germline ends came to 15 bases. Written as DNA, the CDR3 is TGTGCCAGCAGAACCCAGGGGTCCCTTGGCTACACCTTC. It yields the protein CASRTQGSLGYTF.

The rearrangement uses TRBV9 and TRBJ2-3, with a tentative D call TRBD1 (6 bases). The CDR3 runs 17 residues. Between the trimmed V and J ends, which lost 0 bases and 2 bases, there was a span of 16 bases. The germline V gene encodes CDR1 SGDLS and CDR2 YYNGEE. The chain's CDR3 is CASSVEGQGLPTDTQYF. CDR3 DNA sequence: TGTGCCAGCAGCGTAGAAGGTCAGGGGCTTCCCACAGATACGCAGTATTTT.

With regard to this clone: A far bigger clonotype differs at one base, so this is likely a read error. The chain uses TRBV10-2 and TRBJ2-1; TRBD1 aligns across 9 bases. Per the germline V gene, CDR1 is WSHSY and CDR2 is SAAADI. This CDR3 region has 16 residues. CDR3 sequence: CASRGPGTGWNNEQLF. In DNA, the CDR3 is TGCGCCAGCAGGGGCCCCGGGACAGGGTGGAACAATGAGCAGCTCTTC.